This entry lists 10 T cell receptor beta chains sequenced from one sample in a study of blood T cell repertoires in COVID-19. The assay was immunoSEQ multiplex PCR, and TCRdb's table has in-frame clones only and misses some. There are 250,000 or so clones in the sample; roughly nine tenths occur only once, and 3% lies in the top ten. The sequenced material came from peripheral blood. The source is a man younger than 30 with active or convalescent COVID-19.

The chain joins TRBV5-4 to TRBJ1-1; TRBD1 is a possible D gene (6 bases). The CDR3 totals 14 residues. The V gene lost 2 bases and the J gene lost 13 bases, with 21 bases spanning the gap. Germline V CDR1 and CDR2: SGHNT, YYREEE (reference sequence). The CDR3 sequence is CASSFGSARQDSFF. The CDR3, as DNA: TGTGCCAGCAGCTTTGGGTCCGCAAGACAGGACAGTTTCTTT.

This chain connects TRBV30 to TRBJ1-1; 8 bases are a match to TRBD1. Germline-derived CDR1 and CDR2 are GTSNPN and SVGIG (reference sequence). This CDR3 contains 18 residues. Trimming at V came to 3 bases and at J to 3 bases, leaving 18 bases not matched to a gene. CDR3 sequence reads: CAWREKSRGLIKDTEAFF. DNA of the CDR3: TGTGCCTGGAGAGAAAAGAGCAGGGGGCTGATAAAGGACACTGAAGCTTTCTTT.

The chain has TRBV10-3 and TRBJ2-2, with a possible D match to TRBD1 (5 bases). CDR3 length: 13 residues. Germline assignment: CDR1 ENHRY and CDR2 SYGVKD. V gave up 5 bases and J gave up 4 bases, with 8 bases separating them. For the CDR3, the DNA is TGTGCCATCAGTCTGCAGGGCACCGGGGAGCTGTTTTTT. Residues: CAISLQGTGELFF.

The chain joins TRBV30 to TRBJ2-7, with D possibly matching TRBD2 (6 bases). Germline loops: CDR1 GTSNPN, CDR2 SVGIG (reference sequence). CDR3 length equals 12 residues. V lost 1 base and J 3 bases, leaving 7 bases between the germline ends. In DNA, the CDR3 is TGTGCCTGGAGTGCGGGACTCTACGAGCAGTACTTC. Its protein product is CAWSAGLYEQYF.

The chain uses TRBV7-8 and TRBJ1-3; weak D call: TRBD1 (6 bases). Germline V lookup: CDR1 SGHVS, CDR2 FQNEAQ. The CDR3 sequence is 18 residues long. V was cut by 8 bases and J by 0 bases, with 23 bases left in between. DNA for the CDR3: TGTGCCAGCGGCTCGGAGGGGGGGAACTGGATCTCTGGAAACACCATATATTTT. Translation gives CASGSEGGNWISGNTIYF.

The chain couples TRBV7-2 to TRBJ2-5; 11 bases align to TRBD2. Germline V gives CDR1 SGHTA, CDR2 FQGNSA. Trimming cost V 2 bases and J 7 bases; bases outside gene matches: 12. This CDR3 region has 17 residues. The CDR3 is CASSLPSSGGSPWTQYF. The CDR3 DNA reads as TGTGCCAGCAGCTTACCTTCTAGCGGGGGGTCCCCATGGACCCAGTACTTC.

The chain couples TRBV10-2 to TRBJ1-6; no reliable D call. This CDR3 has 18 amino acids. The germline CDR1 and CDR2 sequences are WSHSY and SAAADI. V was shortened by 6 bases and J by 0 bases, with 18 bases between the two germline ends. In DNA, the CDR3 is TGCGCCAGCAGAGAATCTACGACTGCGAGCTCCTATAATTCACCCCTCCACTTT. Encoded protein: CASRESTTASSYNSPLHF.

The genes are TRBV10-3 and TRBJ1-1, with a possible D match to TRBD1 (6 bases). The V and J ends lost 5 bases and 2 bases respectively, with 15 bases between them. Germline V lookup: CDR1 ENHRY, CDR2 SYGVKD. The CDR3 sequence is 15 residues long. CDR3 region: CAISPDRSINTEAFF. CDR3 nucleotides: TGTGCCATCAGTCCCGACAGGAGTATAAACACTGAAGCTTTCTTT.

The chain carries TRBV2 and TRBJ2-2; weak D call: TRBD2 (6 bases). The V end lost 6 bases, the J end lost 3 bases, and 14 bases lay between the germline ends. The length of the CDR3 is 15 residues. Germline lookup yields CDR1 SNHLY and CDR2 FYNNEI. CDR3 in DNA: TGTGCCAGCAGGAGGGAAGGAGGGGACACCGGGGAGCTGTTTTTT. Translated: CASRREGGDTGELFF. The full variable domain, its missing parts supplied by reference TRBV2 and TRBJ2-2, is EPEVTQTPSHQVTQMGQEVILRCVPISNHLYFYWYRQILGQKVEFLVSFYNNEISEKSEIFDDQFSVERPDGSNFTLKIRSTKLEDSAMYFCASRREGGDTGELFFGEGSRLTVL.

The rearrangement joins TRBV7-2 to TRBJ2-1; 7 bases are a match to TRBD1. With V trimmed by 6 bases and J by 0 bases, 5 bases remained unmatched. The CDR3 is made up of 15 amino acids. CDR1 and CDR2 from the germline V gene are SGHTA and FQGNSA. The CDR3 DNA reads TGTGCCAGCAGTACCGGGACAGTCTCCTACAATGAGCAGTTCTTC. Translated: CASSTGTVSYNEQFF.